Following are 10 T cell receptor beta chains from one sample sequenced in a study of shared clonotypes between healthy human individuals. CD8 cells classed as naive were CD45RO-negative and positively selected for CCR7, excluding terminally differentiated effector memory CD45RA+ cells. Clones were sequenced by immunoSEQ multiplex PCR, and TCRdb holds only the in-frame ones, with some missing. Among just over 2,000,000 clones listed, about 95% were seen once. What was sequenced was naive CD8+ T cells sorted from blood. The source of these receptors is a man between 18 and 29 years old in good health.

Concerning this clone: The same CDR3 can be traced to other DNA sequences in this sample. This sequence joins TRBV6-1 and TRBJ1-4; D perhaps matches TRBD1 (5 bases). Germline CDR1 reads MNHNS; CDR2 reads SASEGT. The V end was cut by 2 bases, the J end by 3 bases, with 10 bases between. The CDR3 has 15 residues. The CDR3 DNA reads TGTGCCAGCAGTGAAAACGGGGCAGCTAATGAAAAACTGTTTTTT. Translating it yields CASSENGAANEKLFF.

CDR3 protein: CASSSQGGYETQYF. CDR3 nucleotides: TGTGCCAGCAGCTCTCAGGGAGGTTACGAGACCCAGTACTTC. J is TRBJ2-5 and V is TRBV11-2; tentative D call: TRBD2 (6 bases). Germline V gives CDR1 SGHAT, CDR2 FQNNGV. The CDR3 has 14 amino acids. Between the trimmed V and J ends, which lost 4 bases and 5 bases, there was a span of 14 bases.

The chain uses TRBV4-3 and TRBJ2-3; unclear D gene. Germline V CDR1 and CDR2: LGHNA, YSLEER. V was clipped by 0 bases and J by 6 bases, with 10 bases between them. The CDR3 is 14 amino acids. Written as DNA, the CDR3 is TGCGCCAGCAGCCAAGATCTGCTTCTGGATACGCAGTATTTT. This encodes CASSQDLLLDTQYF.

V gene TRBV4-1 combines with J gene TRBJ2-5; TRBD1 matches 8 bases. The V segment lost 0 bases and the J segment 4 bases; nucleotides outside the gene matches: 4. Germline CDR1 is MGHRA and CDR2 is YSYEKL. This CDR3 is built from 15 residues. The CDR3 here is CASSQDDQGAETQYF. The CDR3, as DNA: TGCGCCAGCAGCCAAGACGACCAGGGGGCAGAGACCCAGTACTTC.

The V call is TRBV19, the J call TRBJ2-7; 12 bases are a match to TRBD2. The V and J ends lost 6 bases and 5 bases, in that order; junction bases with no gene match: 8. Germline lookup yields CDR1 LNHDA and CDR2 SQIVND (reference sequence). The CDR3 contains 15 residues. The DNA of the CDR3 is TGTGCCAGTAGCTCCCTAGCGGGAGGGTCGGACGAGCAGTACTTC. Its translation: CASSSLAGGSDEQYF.

The V and J genes are TRBV7-9 and TRBJ1-2; 8 bases fit TRBD1. Unmatched junction bases numbered 10, after V lost 7 bases and J lost 3 bases. The germline CDR1 and CDR2 sequences are SEHNR and FQNEAQ (reference sequence). This CDR3 spans 15 amino acids. In DNA form, the CDR3 reads TGTGCCAGCATCTCAGGACAGGGTGCCCACTATGGCTACACCTTC. It codes for CASISGQGAHYGYTF.

The chain couples TRBV6-1 to TRBJ1-5; no clear D. CDR3 length: 16 amino acids. The germline CDR1 and CDR2 sequences are MNHNS and SASEGT. V lost 0 bases to trimming and J lost 0 bases, with 9 bases between them. CDR3 bases: TGTGCCAGCAGTGAAGCGCTAGGAGATAGCAATCAGCCCCAGCATTTT. It yields the protein CASSEALGDSNQPQHF.

The rearrangement joins TRBV4-1 to TRBJ2-7, with unresolved D. Trimming took off 1 base at V and 4 bases at J, with 11 bases between the two ends. The CDR3 extends over 14 amino acids. Germline CDR1 MGHRA, CDR2 YSYEKL. CDR3 sequence: CASSQAKGFYEQYF. The CDR3 DNA is TGCGCCAGCAGCCAAGCTAAGGGATTTTACGAGCAGTACTTC.

The CDR3 spells CASSEGGEGTSDTQYF. The CDR3 nucleotides read TGTGCCAGCAGTGAAGGGGGGGAGGGCACCTCAGATACGCAGTATTTT. The chain joins TRBV2 to TRBJ2-3, with 7 bases that match TRBD2. CDR3 length: 16 amino acids. The V and J ends lost 1 base and 4 bases, in that order; junction bases with no gene match: 8. Looked up from germline, CDR1 is SNHLY and CDR2 is FYNNEI.

V is TRBV27 and J is TRBJ2-7, with 12 bases lining up with TRBD2. Trimming cost V 5 bases and J 2 bases; bases outside gene matches: 4. Germline assignment: CDR1 MNHEY and CDR2 SMNVEV (reference sequence). The CDR3 contains 15 residues. CDR3 nucleotides: TGTGCCAGCAGTATTCTAGCGGGAGGGACCTACGAGCAGTACTTC. This sequence encodes CASSILAGGTYEQYF.